These T cell receptor beta chains were read from a single sample in a study of OX40 agonist ivuxolimab in advanced cancers. Generated by immunoSEQ multiplex PCR, the TCRdb table keeps only in-frame clones and is missing some. The repertoire has approximately 31,000 clones, around 90% of them found once; the top ten carry 45% to 65%. This specimen was CD4+ or CD8+ T cells sorted from blood, taken in a trial of the OX40 agonist ivuxolimab. Every receptor here comes from an adult with an advanced solid tumor such as melanoma, head and neck, liver or kidney cancer. Each CDR3 is given with its conserved first and last residue. D genes are given only for firm matches. Size values are once, few and many counts, or a class for expanded clones, and some rows have none.

V: TRBV2
size: NA
D: NA
J: TRBJ2-1
DNA: TGTGCCAGCAGTGTGCCTGAGCACAGTGAGCAGTTCTTC
CDR3: CASSVPEHSEQFF

V: TRBV4-1
size: NA
D: TRBD1
J: TRBJ2-1
DNA: TGCGCCAGCAGCCAAGGAGGAGGTAGGGGGCAAGAGCAGTTCTTC
CDR3: CASSQGGGRGQEQFF

V: TRBV9
size: NA
D: TRBD2
J: TRBJ2-3
DNA: TGTGCCAGCAGCGTTAGCGGGGGGTATAGCACAGATACGCAGTATTTT
CDR3: CASSVSGGYSTDTQYF

V: TRBV14
size: NA
D: NA
J: TRBJ2-7
DNA: TGTGCCAGCAGCCAAGCTGGTTCTCTCTACGAGCAGTACTTC
CDR3: CASSQAGSLYEQYF

V: TRBV6-6
size: NA
D: NA
J: TRBJ1-5
DNA: TGTGCCAGCAGTTCCTCCGGTGAAGGCAATCAGCCCCAGCATTTT
CDR3: CASSSSGEGNQPQHF

V: TRBV29-1
size: NA
D: TRBD1
J: TRBJ1-2
DNA: TGCAGCGTTGAAGGGTACACAGGGGATCGGTATGGCTACACCTTC
CDR3: CSVEGYTGDRYGYTF

V: TRBV15
size: NA
D: TRBD1
J: TRBJ2-3
DNA: TGTGCCACCAGCAGAGATGGACAGGGGCAGTATTTT
CDR3: CATSRDGQGQYF

V: TRBV7-3
size: NA
D: NA
J: TRBJ2-1
DNA: TGTGCCAGCAGCCCCCTTCGGAGCTCCTACAATGAGCAGTTCTTC
CDR3: CASSPLRSSYNEQFF

V: TRBV19
size: NA
D: TRBD1
J: TRBJ2-5
DNA: TGTGCCAGTAGTGGACAGGGGTTTGAGACCCAGTACTTC
CDR3: CASSGQGFETQYF

V: TRBV2
size: once
D: NA
J: TRBJ2-7
DNA: TGTGCCAGCAGTTCCATCTACGAGCAGTACTTC
CDR3: CASSSIYEQYF

V: TRBV5-1
size: NA
D: TRBD1
J: TRBJ1-6
DNA: TGCGCCAGCAGCTTGGCGCTCCGGGACAGGGTCGGGTCACCCCTCCACTTT
CDR3: CASSLALRDRVGSPLHF